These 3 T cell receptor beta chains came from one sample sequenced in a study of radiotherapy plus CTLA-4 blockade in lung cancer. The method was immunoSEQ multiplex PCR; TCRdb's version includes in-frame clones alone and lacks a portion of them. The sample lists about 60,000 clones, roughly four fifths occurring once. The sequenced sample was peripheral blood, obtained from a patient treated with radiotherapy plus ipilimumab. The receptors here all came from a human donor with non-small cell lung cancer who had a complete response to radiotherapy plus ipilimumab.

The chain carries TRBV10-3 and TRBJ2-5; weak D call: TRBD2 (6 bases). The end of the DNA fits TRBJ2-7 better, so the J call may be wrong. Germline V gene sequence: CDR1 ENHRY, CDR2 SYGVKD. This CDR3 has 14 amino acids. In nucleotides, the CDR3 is TGTGCCAGCGCGGGACTTAGCTTATCCTACGAGCAGTACTTC. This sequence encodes CASAGLSLSYEQYF.

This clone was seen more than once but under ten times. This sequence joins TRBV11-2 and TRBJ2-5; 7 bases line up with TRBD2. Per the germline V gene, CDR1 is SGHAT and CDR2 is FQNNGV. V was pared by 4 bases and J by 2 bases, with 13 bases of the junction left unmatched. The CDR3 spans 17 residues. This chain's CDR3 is CASSSPREGIRQETQYF. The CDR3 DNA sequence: TGTGCCAGCAGCTCTCCAAGGGAGGGGATCCGACAAGAGACCCAGTACTTC. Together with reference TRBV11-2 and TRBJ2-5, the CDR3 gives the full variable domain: EAGVAQSPRYKIIEKRQSVAFWCNPISGHATLYWYQQILGQGPKLLIQFQNNGVVDDSQLPKDRFSAERLKGVDSTLKIQPAKLEDSAVYLCASSSPREGIRQETQYFGPGTRLLVL.

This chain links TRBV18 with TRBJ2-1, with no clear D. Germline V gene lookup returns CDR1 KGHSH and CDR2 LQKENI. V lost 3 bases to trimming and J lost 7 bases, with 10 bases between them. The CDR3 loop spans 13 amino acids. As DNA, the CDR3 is TGTGCCAGCTCACCCCCCAGTCAGAATGAGCAGTTCTTC. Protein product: CASSPPSQNEQFF. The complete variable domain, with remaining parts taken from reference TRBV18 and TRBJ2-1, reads NAGVMQNPRHLVRRRGQEARLRCSPMKGHSHVYWYRQLPEEGLKFMVYLQKENIIDESGMPKERFSAEFPKEGPSILRIQQVVRGDSAAYFCASSPPSQNEQFFGPGTRLTVL.